This T cell receptor beta chain originates from a study of CD8+ T cells in alopecia areata (dated by TCRdb to the late 2010s). In the study overall: Female C3H/HeJ recipients, about 7-10 weeks old, were grafted with skin from C3H/HeJ donors with spontaneous alopecia (roughly 6-13 months old). High-throughput TCRbeta sequencing was used to examine T cell clonal expansion in alopecia areata in both the C3H/HeJ mouse model and human patients. Scalp tissue and sorted CD4+ and CD8+ peripheral blood T cells from patchy and totalis/universalis alopecia areata patients and from healthy controls were covered by human TCRbeta sequencing. Scalp clonality was compared among normal scalp (n=4), patchy alopecia areata scalp (n=8), and alopecia totalis/universalis scalp (n=8). RNA came from the PAXgene miRNA kit for fixed scalp, the miRNeasy kit for PBMCs, and the RNeasy kit for mouse skin. immunoSEQ multiplex PCR using 35 Vbeta forward primers and 13 Jbeta reverse primers was used to amplify TCRbeta CDR3 regions.

Cells from pooled mouse cutaneous lymph nodes were stained for CD4, CD8alpha, NKG2D, NKG2ACE and other markers and then sorted on a BD Influx. This clone was seen a handful of times. Its antigen target is currently unknown. Being a mouse receptor, it is described with mouse gene labels and germline sequences. Receptor amplification or capture employed the immunoSEQ multiplex PCR assay. To provide template for TCR sequencing, every sample had RNA extracted and reverse transcribed into cDNA. SuperScript III was used to make first-strand cDNA, primed with a 2:1 mix of oligo-dT and random hexamers. A synthetic immune receptor repertoire was used to assess amplification bias, and residual bias was removed computationally. Sequencing of the libraries was done on Illumina HiSeq with 60 bp reads that cover the CDR3, reading from J toward V. Turning to the authors' computational methods: Raw reads were preprocessed to remove errors, and CDR3 was defined according to IMGT conventions as the region from the conserved cysteine to phenylalanine. Clonality was calculated as 1 minus Shannon entropy normalized by log2 of the number of productive unique TCRs. CD4 or CD8 identity of scalp clones was inferred by cross-referencing scalp TCRbeta sequences with sorted blood CD4 and CD8 repertoires. The table was pulled from immuneACCESS by TCRdb, which kept in-frame rearrangements only. Such tables lose some clones; where checked, under half of the loss comes from unresolved V genes, and the rest has no known cause. Clone size and the V and J calls come from that table; the DNA yielded D and trimming. For this sample, around 300,000 clones appear and none is a singleton. The biggest ten clones account for 1.2% of the sample.

Study-level results and caveats: TCR sequences shared between patients were less clear than in mice, possibly partly because of HLA diversity in the patient population. Compared with normal scalp, lesional scalp had higher clonality and more expanded CD8+ clones, particularly in alopecia totalis/universalis, a pattern that suggests antigenic drive. Scalp TCR repertoire analysis is complicated because resident alphabeta T cells in normal human skin are also sequenced, whereas mouse skin is dominated by gammadelta T cells.

The sample consisted of CD4+ T cells sorted from a lymph node. The clonotype was recovered from a C3H/HeJ mouse with alopecia areata. These mice carry the MHC haplotype H2-k.

The CDR3 protein: CASGDAADSYNSPLYF. CDR3 DNA (partial): TGTGCCAGCGGTGATGCAGCAGATTCCTATAATTCGCCC. The rearranged segments are TRBV13-2 and TRBJ1-6; the D gene is not confidently resolved. Sequencing ends 3 residues short of the CDR3 end; the germline J gene provides the rest. TRBJ1-6 belongs to the ORF category, with a function that is uncertain. CDR1 is given as NNHNN and CDR2 as SYGAGS, both from the germline V gene (reference sequence). V and J lose 0 bases and 0 bases, and a span of 7 bases separates them. Inclusive of the bounding cysteine and phenylalanine, the CDR3 is 16 residues long. The DNA has 39 bases, all within the CDR3, and is read from base 1.